Given below is one TCR beta chain in context. The antigen is not known. This sample was taken from a study of beta chain features in type 1 diabetes. Study-level background: Summed over all samples, the examined sorted cells came to 95 million to 130 million. Notes on the study in general: Naive, central memory and Treg TCRB repertoires seemed to resemble each other more closely in patients than they did in healthy donors. Reads derived from cDNA could over-represent cells showing high TCR expression. Across all four CD4+ subsets, people with type 1 diabetes showed modestly shorter TCRB CDR3s.

Germline V gives CDR1 SGHRS, CDR2 YFSETQ. V trimming: 2 bases; J trimming: 8 bases; junction bases outside the gene matches: 5. The CDR3 totals 15 residues. Expressed TCRB transcripts were sequenced because the isolated RNA had all been reverse transcribed beforehand. Generated by immunoSEQ multiplex PCR, the TCRdb table keeps only in-frame clones and is missing some. The sample holds roughly 260,000 clones, 20% seen once. Sequenced material: naive CD4+ T cells from blood. The sequence derives from a middle-aged woman with type 1 diabetes. The chain couples TRBV5-1 to TRBJ1-6; the match to TRBD1 covers 9 bases. In DNA form, the CDR3 reads TGCGCCAGCAGCTTCGGGACAGGGAGGTATTCACCCCTCCACTTT. Its protein product is CASSFGTGRYSPLHF.